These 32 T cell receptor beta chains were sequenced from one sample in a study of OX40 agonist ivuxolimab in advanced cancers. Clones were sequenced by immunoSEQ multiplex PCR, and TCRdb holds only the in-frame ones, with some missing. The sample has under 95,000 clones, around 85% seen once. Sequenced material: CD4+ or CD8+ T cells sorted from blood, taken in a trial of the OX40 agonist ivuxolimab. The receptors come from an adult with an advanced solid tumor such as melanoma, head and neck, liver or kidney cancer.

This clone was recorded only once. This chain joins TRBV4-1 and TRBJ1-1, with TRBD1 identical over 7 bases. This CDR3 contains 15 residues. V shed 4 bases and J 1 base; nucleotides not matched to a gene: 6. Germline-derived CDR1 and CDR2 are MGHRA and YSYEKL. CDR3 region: CASSPGGRTNTEAFF. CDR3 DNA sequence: TGCGCCAGCAGCCCAGGGGGACGGACGAACACTGAAGCTTTCTTT.

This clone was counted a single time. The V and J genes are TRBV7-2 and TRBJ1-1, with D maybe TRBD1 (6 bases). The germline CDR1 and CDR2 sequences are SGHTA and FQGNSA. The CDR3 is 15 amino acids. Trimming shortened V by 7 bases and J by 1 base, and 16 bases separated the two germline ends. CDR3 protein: CASTLMGGGNTEAFF. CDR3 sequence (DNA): TGTGCCAGCACCCTAATGGGGGGCGGGAACACTGAAGCTTTCTTT. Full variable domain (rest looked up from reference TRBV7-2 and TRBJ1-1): GAGVSQSPSNKVTEKGKDVELRCDPISGHTALYWYRQSLGQGLEFLIYFQGNSAPDKSGLPSDRFSAERTGGSVSTLTIQRTQQEDSAVYLCASTLMGGGNTEAFFGQGTRLTVV.

The chain's CDR3 is CASTLQGNTEAFF. The CDR3, as DNA: TGTGCCAGCACCCTCCAGGGGAACACTGAAGCTTTCTTT. The chain couples TRBV2 to TRBJ1-1; tentative D call: TRBD1 (5 bases). Deletions cut 7 bases from V and 1 base from J, with 10 bases between. The V gene's germline CDR1 is SNHLY and CDR2 FYNNEI. This CDR3 has 13 amino acids. The full variable domain, completed using reference TRBV2 and TRBJ1-1, is EPEVTQTPSHQVTQMGQEVILRCVPISNHLYFYWYRQILGQKVEFLVSFYNNEISEKSEIFDDQFSVERPDGSNFTLKIRSTKLEDSAMYFCASTLQGNTEAFFGQGTRLTVV.

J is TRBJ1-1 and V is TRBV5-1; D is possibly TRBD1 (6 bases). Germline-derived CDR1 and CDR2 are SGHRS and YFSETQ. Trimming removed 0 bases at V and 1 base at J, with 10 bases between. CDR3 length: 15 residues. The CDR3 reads CASSLGGTTNTEAFF. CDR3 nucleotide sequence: TGCGCCAGCAGCTTGGGGGGGACAACGAACACTGAAGCTTTCTTT.

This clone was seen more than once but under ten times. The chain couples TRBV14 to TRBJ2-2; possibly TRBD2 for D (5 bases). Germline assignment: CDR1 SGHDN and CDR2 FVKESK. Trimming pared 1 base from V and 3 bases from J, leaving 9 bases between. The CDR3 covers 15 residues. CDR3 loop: CASSQASTYTGELFF. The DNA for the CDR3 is TGTGCCAGCAGCCAAGCTAGCACCTACACCGGGGAGCTGTTTTTT.

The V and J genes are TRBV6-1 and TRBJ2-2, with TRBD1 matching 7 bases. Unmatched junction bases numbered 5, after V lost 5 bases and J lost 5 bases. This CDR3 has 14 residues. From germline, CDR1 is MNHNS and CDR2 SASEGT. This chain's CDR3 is CASSTGARTGELFF. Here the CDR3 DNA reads TGTGCCAGCAGTACAGGGGCTCGTACCGGGGAGCTGTTTTTT.

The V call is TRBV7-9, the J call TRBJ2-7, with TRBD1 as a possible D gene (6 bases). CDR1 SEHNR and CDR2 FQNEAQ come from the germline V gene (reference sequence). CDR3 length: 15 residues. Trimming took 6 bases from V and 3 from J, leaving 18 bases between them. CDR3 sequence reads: CASRSSAQGGYEQYF. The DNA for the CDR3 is TGTGCCAGCAGATCGTCAGCACAGGGTGGCTACGAGCAGTACTTC.

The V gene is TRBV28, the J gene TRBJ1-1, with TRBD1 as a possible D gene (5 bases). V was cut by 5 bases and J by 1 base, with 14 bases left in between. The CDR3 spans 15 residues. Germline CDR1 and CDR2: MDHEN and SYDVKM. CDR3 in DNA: TGTGCCAGCAGTCCCTGGGGCAGACCGAACACTGAAGCTTTCTTT. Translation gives CASSPWGRPNTEAFF.

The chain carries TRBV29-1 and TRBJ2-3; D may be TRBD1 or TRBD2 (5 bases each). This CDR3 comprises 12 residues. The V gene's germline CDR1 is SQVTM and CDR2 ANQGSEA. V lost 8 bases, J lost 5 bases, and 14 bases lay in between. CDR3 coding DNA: TGCAGCCACAGGACTCCCGGAGATACGCAGTATTTT. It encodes CSHRTPGDTQYF.

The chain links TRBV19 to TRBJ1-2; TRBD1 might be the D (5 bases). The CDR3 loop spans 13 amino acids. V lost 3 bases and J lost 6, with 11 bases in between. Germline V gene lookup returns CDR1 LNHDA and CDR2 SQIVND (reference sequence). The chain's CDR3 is CASSITRVDGYTF. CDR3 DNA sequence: TGTGCCAGTAGTATTACCAGGGTGGATGGCTACACCTTC.

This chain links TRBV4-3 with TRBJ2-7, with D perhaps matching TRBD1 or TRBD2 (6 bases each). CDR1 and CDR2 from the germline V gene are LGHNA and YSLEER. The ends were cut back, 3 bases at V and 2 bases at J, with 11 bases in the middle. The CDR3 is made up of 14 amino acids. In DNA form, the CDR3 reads TGCGCCAGCAGCCAGCAACGGGGGCCCTACGAGCAGTACTTC. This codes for CASSQQRGPYEQYF.

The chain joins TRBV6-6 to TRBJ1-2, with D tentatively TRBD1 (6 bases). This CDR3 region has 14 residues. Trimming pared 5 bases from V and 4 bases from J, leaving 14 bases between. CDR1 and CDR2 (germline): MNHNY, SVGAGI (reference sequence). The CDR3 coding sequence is TGTGCCAGCAGTAAAGGACAGACCGGCTATGGCTACACCTTC. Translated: CASSKGQTGYGYTF.

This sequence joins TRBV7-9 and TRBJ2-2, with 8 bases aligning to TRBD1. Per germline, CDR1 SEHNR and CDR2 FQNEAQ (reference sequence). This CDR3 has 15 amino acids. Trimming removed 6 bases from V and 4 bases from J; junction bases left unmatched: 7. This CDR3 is CASRPGQGFTGELFF. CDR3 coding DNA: TGTGCCAGCAGACCTGGACAGGGCTTCACCGGGGAGCTGTTTTTT.

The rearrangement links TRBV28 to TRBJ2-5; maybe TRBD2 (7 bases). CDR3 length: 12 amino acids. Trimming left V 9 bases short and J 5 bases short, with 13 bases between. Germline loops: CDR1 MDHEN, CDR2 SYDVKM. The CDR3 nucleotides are TGTGCCAGTAGGGGGGGACCGGAGACCCAGTACTTC. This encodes CASRGGPETQYF.

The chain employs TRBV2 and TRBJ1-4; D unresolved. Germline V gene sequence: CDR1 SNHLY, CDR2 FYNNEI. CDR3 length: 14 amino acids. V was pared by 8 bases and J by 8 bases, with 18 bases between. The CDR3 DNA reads TGTGCCAGCGCTGTGGCCAGTCCGCGGGAAAAACTGTTTTTT. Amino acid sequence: CASAVASPREKLFF.

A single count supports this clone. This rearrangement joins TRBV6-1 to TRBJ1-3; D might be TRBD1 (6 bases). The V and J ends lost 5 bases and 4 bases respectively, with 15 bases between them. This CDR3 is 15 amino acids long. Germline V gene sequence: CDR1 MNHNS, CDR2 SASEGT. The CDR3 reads CASSPTQGTGNTIYF. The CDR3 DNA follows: TGTGCCAGCAGTCCCACACAGGGAACAGGAAACACCATATATTTT.

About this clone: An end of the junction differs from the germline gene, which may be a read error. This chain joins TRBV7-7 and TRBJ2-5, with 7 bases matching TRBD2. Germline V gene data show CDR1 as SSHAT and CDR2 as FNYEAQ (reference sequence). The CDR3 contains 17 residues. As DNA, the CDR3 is TGTGCTAGCATTAGCGGGCGAACCAGGAAACCCCAAGAGACCCAGTACTTC. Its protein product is CASISGRTRKPQETQYF.

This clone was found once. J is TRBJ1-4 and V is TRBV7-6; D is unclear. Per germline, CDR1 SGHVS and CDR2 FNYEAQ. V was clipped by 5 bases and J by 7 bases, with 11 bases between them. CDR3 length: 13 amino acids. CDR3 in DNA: TGTGCCAGCAGCCCCCGGCGAGGTGAAAAACTGTTTTTT. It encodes CASSPRRGEKLFF.

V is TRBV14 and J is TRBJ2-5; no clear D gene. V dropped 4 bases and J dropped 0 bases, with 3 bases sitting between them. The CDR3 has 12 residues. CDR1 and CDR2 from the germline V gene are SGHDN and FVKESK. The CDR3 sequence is CASSPYQETQYF. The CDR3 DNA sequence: TGTGCCAGCAGCCCCTACCAAGAGACCCAGTACTTC.

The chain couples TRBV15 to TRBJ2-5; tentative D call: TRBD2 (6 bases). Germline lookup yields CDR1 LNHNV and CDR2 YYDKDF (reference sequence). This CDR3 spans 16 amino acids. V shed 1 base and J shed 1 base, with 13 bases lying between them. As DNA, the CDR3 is TGTGCCACCAGCAGAGCCCTCACTAGCCGCCAAGAGACCCAGTACTTC. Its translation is CATSRALTSRQETQYF. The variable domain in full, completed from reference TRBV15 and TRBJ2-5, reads DAMVIQNPRYQVTQFGKPVTLSCSQTLNHNVMYWYQQKSSQAPKLLFHYYDKDFNNEADTPDNFQSRRPNTSFCFLDIRSPGLGDTAMYLCATSRALTSRQETQYFGPGTRLLVL.

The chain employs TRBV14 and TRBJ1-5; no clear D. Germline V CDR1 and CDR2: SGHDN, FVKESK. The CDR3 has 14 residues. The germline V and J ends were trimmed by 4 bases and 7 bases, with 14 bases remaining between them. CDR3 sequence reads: CASSPSVRFQPQHF. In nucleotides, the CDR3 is TGTGCCAGCAGCCCATCCGTTAGGTTCCAGCCCCAGCATTTT. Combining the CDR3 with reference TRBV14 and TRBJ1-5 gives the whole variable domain EAGVTQFPSHSVIEKGQTVTLRCDPISGHDNLYWYRRVMGKEIKFLLHFVKESKQDESGMPNNRFLAERTGGTYSTLKVQPAELEDSGVYFCASSPSVRFQPQHFGDGTRLSIL.

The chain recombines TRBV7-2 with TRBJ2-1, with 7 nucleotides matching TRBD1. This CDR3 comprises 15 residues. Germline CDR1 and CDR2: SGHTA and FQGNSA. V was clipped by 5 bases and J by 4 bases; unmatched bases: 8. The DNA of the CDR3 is TGTGCCAGCAGCCCGACGGGACAGACTTACAATGAGCAGTTCTTC. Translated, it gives CASSPTGQTYNEQFF.

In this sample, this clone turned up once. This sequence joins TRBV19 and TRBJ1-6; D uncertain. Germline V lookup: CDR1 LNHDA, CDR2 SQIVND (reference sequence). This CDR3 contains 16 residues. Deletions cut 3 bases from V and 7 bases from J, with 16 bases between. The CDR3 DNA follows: TGTGCCAGTAGTATTCTGGTAGGGCAAAAAAATTCACCCCTCCACTTT. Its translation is CASSILVGQKNSPLHF.

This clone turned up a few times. CDR3 protein: CASSPPSQGDTIYF. DNA for the CDR3: TGTGCCAGCTCACCACCGAGCCAAGGAGACACCATATATTTT. The V call is TRBV18, the J call TRBJ1-3; D remains ambiguous. The CDR3 has 14 amino acids. V gave up 0 bases and J gave up 8 bases, with 11 bases separating them. The germline V gene encodes CDR1 KGHSH and CDR2 LQKENI.

This CDR3 reads CASSPTGSNEKLFF. CDR3 sequence (DNA): TGCGCCAGCAGCCCGACAGGGTCTAATGAAAAACTGTTTTTT. The chain carries TRBV5-1 and TRBJ1-4; TRBD1 matches at 7 bases. With V trimmed by 4 bases and J by 3 bases, 3 bases remained unmatched. The CDR3 loop spans 14 amino acids. The germline CDR1 and CDR2 sequences are SGHRS and YFSETQ.

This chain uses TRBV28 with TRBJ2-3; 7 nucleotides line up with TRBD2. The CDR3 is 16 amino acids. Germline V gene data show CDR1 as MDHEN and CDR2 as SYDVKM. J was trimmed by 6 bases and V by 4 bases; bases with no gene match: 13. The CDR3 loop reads CASSSQGGSWSDTQYF. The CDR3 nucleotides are TGTGCCAGCAGTTCCCAGGGCGGGAGTTGGAGTGATACGCAGTATTTT. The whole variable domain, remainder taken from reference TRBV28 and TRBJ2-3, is DVKVTQSSRYLVKRTGEKVFLECVQDMDHENMFWYRQDPGLGLRLIYFSYDVKMKEKGDIPEGYSVSREKKERFSLILESASTNQTSMYLCASSSQGGSWSDTQYFGPGTRLTVL.

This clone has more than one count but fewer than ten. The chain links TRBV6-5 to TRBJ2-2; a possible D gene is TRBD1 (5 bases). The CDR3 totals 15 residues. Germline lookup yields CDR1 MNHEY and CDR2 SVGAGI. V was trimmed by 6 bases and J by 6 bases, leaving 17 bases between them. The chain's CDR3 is CASSQKGSSPGELFF. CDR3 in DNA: TGTGCCAGCAGCCAAAAGGGGTCTTCCCCCGGGGAGCTGTTTTTT.

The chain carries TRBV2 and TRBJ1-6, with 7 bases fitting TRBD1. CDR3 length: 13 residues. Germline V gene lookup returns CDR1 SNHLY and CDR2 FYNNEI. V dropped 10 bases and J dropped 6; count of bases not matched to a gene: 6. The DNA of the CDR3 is TGTGCCACCGAGGGGGCACTTAATTCACCCCTCCACTTT. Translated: CATEGALNSPLHF.

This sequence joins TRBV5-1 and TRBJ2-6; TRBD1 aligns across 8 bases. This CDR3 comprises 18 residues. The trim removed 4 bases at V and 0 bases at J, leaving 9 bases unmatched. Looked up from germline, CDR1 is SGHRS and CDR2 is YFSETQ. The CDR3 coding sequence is TGCGCCAGCAGCGCGGGACAGGCCTGGGGCTCTGGGGCCAACGTCCTGACTTTC. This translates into CASSAGQAWGSGANVLTF.

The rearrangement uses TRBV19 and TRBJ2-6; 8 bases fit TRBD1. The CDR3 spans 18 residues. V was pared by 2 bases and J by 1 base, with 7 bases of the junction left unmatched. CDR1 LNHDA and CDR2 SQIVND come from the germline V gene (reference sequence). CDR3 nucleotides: TGTGCCAGTAGTATACTGGGACAGGTCTCTTCTGGGGCCAACGTCCTGACTTTC. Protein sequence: CASSILGQVSSGANVLTF.

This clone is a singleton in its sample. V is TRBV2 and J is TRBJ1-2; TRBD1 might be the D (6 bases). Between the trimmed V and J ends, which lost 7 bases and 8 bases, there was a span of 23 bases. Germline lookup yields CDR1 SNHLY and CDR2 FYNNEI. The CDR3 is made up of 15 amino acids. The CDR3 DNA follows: TGTGCCAGCATAGGGGGGGCCGCGGGCCCGGGCGGCTACACCTTC. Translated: CASIGGAAGPGGYTF.

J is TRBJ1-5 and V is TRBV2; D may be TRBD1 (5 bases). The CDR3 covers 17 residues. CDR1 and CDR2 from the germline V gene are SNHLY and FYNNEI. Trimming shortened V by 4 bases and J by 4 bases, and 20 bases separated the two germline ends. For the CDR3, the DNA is TGTGCCAGCAGTGGACCGCGGACGGGGGAGGGGAATCAGCCCCAGCATTTT. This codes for CASSGPRTGEGNQPQHF.